The 9 T cell receptor beta chains below come from one sample, sequenced in a study of cytomegalovirus exposure and HLA in healthy donors. The PCR contained 60 Vbeta and 13 Jbeta primers. Profiled with immunoSEQ multiplex PCR; TCRdb holds only in-frame clones, not every one. In the table there are 90,000 to 100,000 clones, roughly three quarters of which are singletons. What was sequenced was PBMCs. The receptors shown here come from a female donor in good health and CMV-seronegative.

The DNA of the CDR3 is TGTGCCAGCAGTTCCTCAATGGGAGACTATGGCTACACCTTC. Translation gives CASSSSMGDYGYTF. The V call is TRBV28, the J call TRBJ1-2, with no clear D. Per germline, CDR1 MDHEN and CDR2 SYDVKM. The length of the CDR3 is 14 residues. Trimming removed 4 bases at V and 3 bases at J, with 12 bases between.

This clone was detected a few times. The chain combines TRBV5-6 with TRBJ2-1, with 9 bases identical to TRBD2. CDR1 is SGHDT, CDR2 YYEEEE, per germline. The ends lost 5 bases at V and 5 bases at J; junction bases unmatched: 11. This CDR3 spans 16 amino acids. CDR3 residues: CASRFETSGSHNEQFF. CDR3 DNA: TGTGCCAGCAGGTTTGAAACTAGCGGGTCCCACAATGAGCAGTTCTTC.

V and J are TRBV28 and TRBJ1-6, with 7 bases identical to TRBD1. Germline CDR1 MDHEN, CDR2 SYDVKM. Trimming at V came to 1 base and at J to 7 bases, leaving 4 bases not matched to a gene. The CDR3 extends over 15 amino acids. In nucleotides, the CDR3 is TGTGCCAGCAGTTTATTCGACAGGGCGAATTCACCCCTCCACTTT. Residues: CASSLFDRANSPLHF.

V usage is TRBV6-5 and J usage is TRBJ1-1; D not certain. Germline CDR1 MNHEY, CDR2 SVGAGI. This CDR3 is built from 12 residues. V lost 7 bases and J lost 3, with 9 bases in between. The CDR3 nucleotides are TGTGCCAGCACGAAGAGTTACACTGAAGCTTTCTTT. This encodes CASTKSYTEAFF.

The chain combines TRBV7-2 with TRBJ2-5; D not certain. The CDR3 covers 14 residues. The V and J ends lost 4 bases and 2 bases respectively, with 11 bases between them. Germline V CDR1 and CDR2: SGHTA, FQGNSA. DNA of the CDR3: TGTGCCAGCAGCTCGCCCCCCAGACAAGAGACCCAGTACTTC. It yields the protein CASSSPPRQETQYF.

V is TRBV30 and J is TRBJ2-7, with 7 bases matching TRBD1. From germline, CDR1 is GTSNPN and CDR2 SVGIG (reference sequence). The CDR3 is made up of 15 amino acids. J lost 3 bases, V lost 2 bases, and 10 bases had no gene match. In DNA, the CDR3 is TGTGCCTGGAGTTCAGGGCAGGGGGATTACTACGAGCAGTACTTC. It encodes CAWSSGQGDYYEQYF.

The V and J genes are TRBV7-8 and TRBJ1-6; D ambiguous. This CDR3 comprises 14 residues. Trimming took 5 bases from V and 4 from J, leaving 9 bases between them. Germline lookup yields CDR1 SGHVS and CDR2 FQNEAQ. In nucleotides, the CDR3 is TGTGCCAGCAGCCTCTCGCGGTATAATTCACCCCTCCACTTT. As protein: CASSLSRYNSPLHF.

V is TRBV19 and J is TRBJ2-1, with D maybe TRBD1 (5 bases). The V end was cut by 1 base, the J end by 6 bases, with 13 bases between. The CDR3 is 15 amino acids. CDR1 LNHDA and CDR2 SQIVND come from the germline V gene (reference sequence). CDR3 coding DNA: TGTGCCAGTAGTATAGGGAAGGGGATTGTCAATGAGCAGTTCTTC. Protein sequence: CASSIGKGIVNEQFF. Together with reference TRBV19 and TRBJ2-1, the CDR3 gives the full variable domain: DGGITQSPKYLFRKEGQNVTLSCEQNLNHDAMYWYRQDPGQGLRLIYYSQIVNDFQKGDIAEGYSVSREKKESFPLTVTSAQKNPTAFYLCASSIGKGIVNEQFFGPGTRLTVL.

The chain employs TRBV9 and TRBJ1-4, with 7 positions matching TRBD1. With V trimmed by 3 bases and J by 3 bases, 5 bases remained unmatched. The germline V gene has CDR1 SGDLS and CDR2 YYNGEE. The length of the CDR3 is 15 residues. This CDR3 reads CASSATGESNEKLFF. The CDR3 DNA is TGTGCCAGCAGCGCTACAGGGGAGTCTAATGAAAAACTGTTTTTT.